Included here is one TCR beta chain sequence, with context. This sample was included in a study of blood T cell repertoires in COVID-19. TCRdb keeps only in-frame clones here, not all; method: immunoSEQ multiplex PCR. The table includes about 190,000 clones, about nine tenths detected once. This CDR3 contains 16 residues. Trimming took 2 bases from V and 4 from J; bases not matched to a gene: 8. CDR1 SGHRS and CDR2 YFSETQ come from the germline V gene. This sequence originates from a man aged 25-40 years with acute or convalescent COVID-19. The chain links TRBV5-1 to TRBJ2-1, with 8 bases identical to TRBD2. Input material: peripheral blood. CDR3 region: CASSFLAGSSYNEQFF. In DNA form, the CDR3 reads TGCGCCAGCAGCTTTTTAGCGGGGTCATCATACAATGAGCAGTTCTTC.